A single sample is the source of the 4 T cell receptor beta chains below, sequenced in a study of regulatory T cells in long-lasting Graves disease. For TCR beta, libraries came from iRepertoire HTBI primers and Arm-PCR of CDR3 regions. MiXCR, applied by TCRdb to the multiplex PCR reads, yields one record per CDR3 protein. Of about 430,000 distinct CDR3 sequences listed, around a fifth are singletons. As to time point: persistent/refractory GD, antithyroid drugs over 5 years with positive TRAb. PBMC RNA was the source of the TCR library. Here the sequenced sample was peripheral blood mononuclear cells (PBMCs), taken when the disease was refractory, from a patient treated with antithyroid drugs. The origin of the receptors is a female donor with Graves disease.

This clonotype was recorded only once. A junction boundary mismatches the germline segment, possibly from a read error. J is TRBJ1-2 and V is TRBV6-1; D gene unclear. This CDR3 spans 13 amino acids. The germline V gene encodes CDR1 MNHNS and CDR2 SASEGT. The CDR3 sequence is CAISEGFHYGYTF. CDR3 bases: TGTGCCATCAGTGAAGGTTTTCACTATGGCTACACCTTC.

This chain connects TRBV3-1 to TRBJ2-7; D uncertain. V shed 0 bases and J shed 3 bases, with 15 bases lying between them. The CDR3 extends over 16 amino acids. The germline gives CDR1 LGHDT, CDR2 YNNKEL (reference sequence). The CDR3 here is CASSQDWRLTVYEQYF. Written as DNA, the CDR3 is TGTGCCAGCAGCCAAGATTGGCGGCTTACCGTCTACGAGCAGTACTTC.

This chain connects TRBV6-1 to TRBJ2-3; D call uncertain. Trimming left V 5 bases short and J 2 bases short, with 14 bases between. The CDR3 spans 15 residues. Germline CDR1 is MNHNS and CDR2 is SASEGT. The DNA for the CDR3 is TGTGCCAGCAGTCTAAACCACGTTTTCACAGATACGCAGTATTTT. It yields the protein CASSLNHVFTDTQYF.

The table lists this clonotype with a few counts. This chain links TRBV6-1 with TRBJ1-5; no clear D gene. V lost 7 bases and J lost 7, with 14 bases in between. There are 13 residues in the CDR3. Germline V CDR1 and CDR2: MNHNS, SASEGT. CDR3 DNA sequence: TGTGCCAGCACCCACGGTCCGGCGCAGCCCCAGCATTTT. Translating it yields CASTHGPAQPQHF.